Presented here are 14 T cell receptor beta chains from one specimen sequenced in a study of T cells in Graves' hyperthyroidism and ophthalmopathy. Amplified TCR beta CDR3 regions derived from RNA transcripts. With the HTBI primer set, the TCR CDR3 went through a first round of RT-PCR. In TCRdb, the multiplex PCR reads were re-called with MiXCR into one record per CDR3 protein. The sample yields some 570,000 distinct CDR3 sequences, approximately 17% seen once. Sequencing input: blood. The source is a young woman with Graves' ophthalmopathy.

The gene calls are TRBV4-1 and TRBJ2-7; D unclear. This CDR3 spans 15 amino acids. Germline assignment: CDR1 MGHRA and CDR2 YSYEKL. V was pared by 1 base and J by 4 bases, with 14 bases between. CDR3 protein: CASSQVRVALYEQYF. The CDR3 bases are TGCGCCAGCAGCCAAGTCCGGGTTGCGTTATACGAGCAGTACTTC.

This clonotype has just a few counts. This chain connects TRBV12-3 or TRBV12-4 to TRBJ1-3; the D is unclear. Trimming left V 2 bases short and J 8 bases short, with 10 bases between. CDR3 length: 13 amino acids. The CDR3 region is CASSLRRMYTIYF. CDR3 in DNA: TGTGCCAGCAGTTTACGGAGGATGTACACCATATATTTT.

This chain links TRBV2 with TRBJ2-2, with 7 nucleotides matching TRBD1. V was clipped by 8 bases and J by 3 bases; unmatched bases: 9. CDR1 is SNHLY and CDR2 is FYNNEI in the germline V gene. This CDR3 has 15 amino acids. CDR3 protein: CASVGTVRDTGELFF. The CDR3 nucleotides are TGTGCCAGCGTCGGGACAGTTAGGGACACCGGGGAGCTGTTTTTT.

In its sample, this clonotype was seen many times. V and J are TRBV20-1 and TRBJ1-1; tentative D call: TRBD1 (6 bases). This CDR3 contains 15 residues. Germline lookup yields CDR1 DFQATT and CDR2 SNEGSKA (reference sequence). V dropped 0 bases and J dropped 0 bases, with 11 bases sitting between them. The CDR3 nucleotides read TGCAGTGCTAGAGAGGAGGACAGTTTGAACACTGAAGCTTTCTTT. As protein: CSAREEDSLNTEAFF.

This clonotype has at least ten counts. V is TRBV6-4 and J is TRBJ2-1; 8 bases align to TRBD2. Germline CDR1 reads MRHNA; CDR2 reads SNTAGT. CDR3 length: 15 amino acids. The ends lost 0 bases at V and 8 bases at J; junction bases unmatched: 6. The CDR3 nucleotides are TGTGCCAGCAGTGACTCAACGGGAGGGCCGGATGAGCAGTTCTTC. It yields the protein CASSDSTGGPDEQFF.

Many counts were recorded for this clonotype. This chain connects TRBV6-1 to TRBJ1-1; D is uncertain. CDR1 and CDR2 from the germline V gene are MNHNS and SASEGT. CDR3 length: 13 amino acids. Trimming left V 6 bases short and J 3 bases short, with 11 bases between. The CDR3 DNA reads TGTGCCAGCAGGGCTCAGTACTACACTGAAGCTTTCTTT. This codes for CASRAQYYTEAFF.

Regarding this clonotype: A much larger clone sits a single nucleotide away, making a read error possible. The gene calls are TRBV27 and TRBJ1-2, with 9 bases matching TRBD1. V lost 11 bases and J lost 8; bases outside the gene matches: 15. CDR1 and CDR2 (germline): MNHEY, SMNVEV (reference sequence). This CDR3 is built from 14 residues. CDR3 region: CAGTSDRDRAGYTF. The CDR3 DNA follows: TGTGCCGGCACCTCCGACCGGGACAGGGCGGGCTACACCTTC.

The rearrangement joins TRBV4-3 to TRBJ2-7, with TRBD1 matching 9 bases. CDR3 length: 17 residues. Germline CDR1 and CDR2: LGHNA and YSLEER. V was pared by 4 bases and J by 2 bases, with 12 bases of the junction left unmatched. CDR3 sequence (DNA): TGCGCCAGCAGCCGAACCCGGGACAGGGAACAACCCTACGAGCAGTACTTC. Residues: CASSRTRDREQPYEQYF.

CDR3 DNA: TGTGCCAGTAGTCCTCGCCAGGGATCCGAAAAACTGTTTTTT. Its protein product is CASSPRQGSEKLFF. The V gene is TRBV19, the J gene TRBJ1-4; a weak D match, TRBD1 (5 bases). This CDR3 comprises 14 residues. The V gene's germline CDR1 is LNHDA and CDR2 SQIVND (reference sequence). Trimming left V 5 bases short and J 8 bases short, with 15 bases between. Full variable domain (missing parts from reference TRBV19 and TRBJ1-4): DGGITQSPKYLFRKEGQNVTLSCEQNLNHDAMYWYRQDPGQGLRLIYYSQIVNDFQKGDIAEGYSVSREKKESFPLTVTSAQKNPTAFYLCASSPRQGSEKLFFGSGTQLSVL.

This clonotype appeared many times. V is TRBV11-2 and J is TRBJ2-1; 7 bases are a match to TRBD2. This CDR3 has 17 residues. The germline V gene encodes CDR1 SGHAT and CDR2 FQNNGV. Trimming cost V 1 base and J 1 base; bases outside gene matches: 7. CDR3 sequence reads: CASSLGVSGGSYNEQFF. The DNA for the CDR3 is TGTGCCAGCAGCTTAGGAGTATCCGGGGGGTCCTACAATGAGCAGTTCTTC.

This clonotype was counted at least ten times. The chain carries TRBV7-2 and TRBJ2-7; 12 nucleotides align to TRBD2. There are 15 residues in the CDR3. CDR1 is SGHTA and CDR2 is FQGNSA in the germline V gene. V shed 5 bases, J shed 6 bases, and the junction held 8 bases outside the gene matches. This CDR3 is CASSATSGSFGEQYF. CDR3 sequence (DNA): TGTGCCAGCAGCGCGACTAGCGGGAGCTTCGGCGAGCAGTACTTC.

In its sample, this clonotype was seen many times. The chain is built from TRBV20-1 and TRBJ2-7; TRBD2 is a possible D gene (6 bases). This CDR3 comprises 13 residues. Looked up from germline, CDR1 is DFQATT and CDR2 is SNEGSKA (reference sequence). The V and J ends lost 4 bases and 7 bases respectively, with 17 bases between them. This CDR3 reads CSATGGRAGEQYF. The CDR3 DNA sequence: TGCAGTGCTACCGGTGGCAGGGCGGGAGAGCAGTACTTC.

The rearrangement uses TRBV4-1 and TRBJ2-3, with TRBD2 identical over 12 bases. This CDR3 contains 18 residues. Trimming took 1 base from V and 2 from J; bases not matched to a gene: 7. Germline V gene sequence: CDR1 MGHRA, CDR2 YSYEKL. This CDR3 is CASSQGRTSGGFTDTQYF. CDR3 sequence (DNA): TGCGCCAGCAGCCAAGGTAGAACTAGCGGGGGGTTCACAGATACGCAGTATTTT.

This clonotype appeared a few times. The rearrangement links TRBV18 to TRBJ2-2; D is unclear. This CDR3 is built from 14 residues. Trimming took 3 bases from V and 7 from J, leaving 12 bases between them. CDR1 KGHSH and CDR2 LQKENI come from the germline V gene. The CDR3 DNA is TGTGCCAGCTCACCCCTCCGCTTTGACGGGGAGCTGTTTTTT. Amino acid sequence: CASSPLRFDGELFF.